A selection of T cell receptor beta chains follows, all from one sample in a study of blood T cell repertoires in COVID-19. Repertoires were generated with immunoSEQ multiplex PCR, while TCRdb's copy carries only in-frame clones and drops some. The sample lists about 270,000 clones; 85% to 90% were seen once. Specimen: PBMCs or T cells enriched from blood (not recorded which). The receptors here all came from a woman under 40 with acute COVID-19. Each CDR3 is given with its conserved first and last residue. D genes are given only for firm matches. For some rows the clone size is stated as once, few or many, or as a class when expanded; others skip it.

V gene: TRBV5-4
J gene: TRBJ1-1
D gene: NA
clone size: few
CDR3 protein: CASSLESEAFF
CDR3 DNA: TGTGCCAGCAGCTTGGAGAGTGAAGCTTTCTTT

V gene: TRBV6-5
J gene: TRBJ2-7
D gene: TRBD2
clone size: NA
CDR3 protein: CASSPGGEQYF
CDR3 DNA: TGTGCCAGCAGTCCGGGGGGCGAGCAGTACTTC

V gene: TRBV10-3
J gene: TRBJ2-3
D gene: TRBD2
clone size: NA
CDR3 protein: CATNTGGRETDTQYF
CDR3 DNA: TGTGCCACTAACACGGGAGGGCGGGAAACAGATACGCAGTATTTT

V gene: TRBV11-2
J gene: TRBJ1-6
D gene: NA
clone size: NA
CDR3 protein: CASSLDTGPYSPLHF
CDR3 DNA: TGTGCCAGCAGCTTAGATACGGGTCCGTATTCACCCCTCCACTTT

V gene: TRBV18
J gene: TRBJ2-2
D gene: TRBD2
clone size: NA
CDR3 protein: CASSPRLADIANTGELFF
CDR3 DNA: TGTGCCAGCTCACCTCGACTAGCGGACATAGCGAACACCGGGGAGCTGTTTTTT

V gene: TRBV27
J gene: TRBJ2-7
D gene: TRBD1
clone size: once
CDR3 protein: CASSRTGSYEQYF
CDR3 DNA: TGTGCCAGCAGTAGGACAGGATCCTACGAGCAGTACTTC

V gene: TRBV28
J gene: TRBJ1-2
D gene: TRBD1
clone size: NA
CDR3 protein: CASRGTGGLGYTF
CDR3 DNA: TGTGCCAGCAGGGGAACAGGGGGCTTAGGCTACACCTTC

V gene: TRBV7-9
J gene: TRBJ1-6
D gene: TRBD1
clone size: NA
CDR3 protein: CASAQGQQANSPLHF
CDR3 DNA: TGTGCCAGCGCCCAGGGACAGCAGGCCAATTCACCCCTCCACTTT

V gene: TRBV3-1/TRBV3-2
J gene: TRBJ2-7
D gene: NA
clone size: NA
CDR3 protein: CASSQVRGFRSEQYF
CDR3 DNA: TGTGCCAGCAGCCAAGTAAGAGGGTTTAGAAGCGAGCAGTACTTC

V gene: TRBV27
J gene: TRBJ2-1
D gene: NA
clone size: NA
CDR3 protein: CASSLAAYNEQFF
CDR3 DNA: TGTGCCAGCAGTTTAGCGGCCTACAATGAGCAGTTCTTC

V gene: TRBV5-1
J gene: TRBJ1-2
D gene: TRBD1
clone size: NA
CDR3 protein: CASSLGTGDGYTF
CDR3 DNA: TGCGCCAGCAGCCTCGGGACAGGGGATGGCTACACCTTC

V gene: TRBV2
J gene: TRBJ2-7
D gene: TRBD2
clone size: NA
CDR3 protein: CASGFERESEQYF
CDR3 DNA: TGTGCCAGCGGGTTTGAGCGGGAGTCCGAGCAGTACTTC

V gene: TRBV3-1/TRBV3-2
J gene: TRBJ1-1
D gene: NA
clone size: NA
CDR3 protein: CASSLGQGNTEAFF
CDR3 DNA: TGTGCCAGCAGCCTGGGGCAGGGGAACACTGAAGCTTTCTTT

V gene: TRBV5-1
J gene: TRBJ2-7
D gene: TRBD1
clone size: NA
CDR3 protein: CASSAQGQAKYEQYF
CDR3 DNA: TGCGCCAGCAGCGCACAAGGACAGGCTAAATACGAGCAGTACTTC

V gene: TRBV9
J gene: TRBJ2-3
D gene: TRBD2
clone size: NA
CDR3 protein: CASSVEGGADTQYF
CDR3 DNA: TGTGCCAGCAGCGTCGAGGGAGGGGCAGATACGCAGTATTTT

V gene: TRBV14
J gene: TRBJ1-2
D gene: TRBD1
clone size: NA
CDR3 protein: CASSDQDTVQGEIYGYTF
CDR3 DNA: TGTGCCAGCAGCGACCAAGATACTGTGCAGGGGGAAATCTATGGCTACACCTTC

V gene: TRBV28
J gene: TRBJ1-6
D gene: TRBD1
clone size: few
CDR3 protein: CASSPSTGGFSPLHF
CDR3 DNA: TGTGCCAGCAGTCCATCGACAGGGGGTTTCTCACCCCTCCACTTT

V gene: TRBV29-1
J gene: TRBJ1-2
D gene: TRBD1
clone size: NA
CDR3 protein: CSVTGTGFLSYGYTF
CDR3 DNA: TGCAGCGTTACTGGGACAGGGTTTTTGAGCTATGGCTACACCTTC

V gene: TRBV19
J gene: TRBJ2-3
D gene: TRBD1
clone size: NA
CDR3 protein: CASSRQGVPDTQYF
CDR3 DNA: TGTGCCAGTAGTCGACAGGGGGTCCCAGATACGCAGTATTTT

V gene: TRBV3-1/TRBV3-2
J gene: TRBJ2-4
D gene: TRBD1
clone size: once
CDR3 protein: CASSQANRGRLLAKNIQYF
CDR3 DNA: TGTGCCAGCAGCCAAGCCAACAGGGGGAGGCTACTAGCCAAAAACATTCAGTACTTC

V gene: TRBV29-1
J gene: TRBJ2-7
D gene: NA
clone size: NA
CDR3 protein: CSVEWGGRGLYEQYF
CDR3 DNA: TGCAGCGTTGAATGGGGGGGCAGAGGACTCTACGAGCAGTACTTC

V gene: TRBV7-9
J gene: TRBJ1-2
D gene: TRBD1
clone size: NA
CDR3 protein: CASSSPGQGVKDGYTF
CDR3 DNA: TGTGCCAGCAGCTCCCCCGGACAGGGGGTGAAGGATGGCTACACCTTC

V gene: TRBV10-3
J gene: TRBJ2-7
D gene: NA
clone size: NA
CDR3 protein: CATQGAGEQYF
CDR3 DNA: TGTGCCACTCAAGGCGCCGGGGAGCAGTACTTC

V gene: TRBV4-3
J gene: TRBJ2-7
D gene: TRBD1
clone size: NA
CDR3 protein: CASSQTIGTGGSYEQYF
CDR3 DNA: TGCGCCAGCAGCCAAACTATAGGGACAGGGGGCTCCTACGAGCAGTACTTC

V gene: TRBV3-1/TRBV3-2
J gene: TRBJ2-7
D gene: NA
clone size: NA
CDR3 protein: CASSQEGVNEQYF
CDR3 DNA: TGTGCCAGCAGCCAGGAAGGGGTAAACGAGCAGTACTTC

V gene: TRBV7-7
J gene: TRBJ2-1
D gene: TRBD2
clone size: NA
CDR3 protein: CASSLGVAGETKDEQFF
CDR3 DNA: TGTGCTAGCAGCTTAGGAGTAGCGGGAGAGACTAAGGATGAGCAGTTCTTC

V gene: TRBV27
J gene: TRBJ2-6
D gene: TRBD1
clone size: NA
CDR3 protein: CASSLRQGDSGANVLTF
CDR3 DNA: TGTGCCAGCAGTTTGAGACAGGGGGACTCTGGGGCCAACGTCCTGACTTTC

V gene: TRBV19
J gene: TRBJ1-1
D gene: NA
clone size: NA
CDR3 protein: CASTRGNAEAFF
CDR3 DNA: TGTGCCAGTACCCGGGGGAACGCTGAAGCTTTCTTT

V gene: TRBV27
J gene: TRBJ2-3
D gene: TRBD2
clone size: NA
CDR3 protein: CASSLKLAGVPDTQYF
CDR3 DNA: TGTGCCAGCAGTTTAAAACTAGCGGGAGTGCCAGATACGCAGTATTTT

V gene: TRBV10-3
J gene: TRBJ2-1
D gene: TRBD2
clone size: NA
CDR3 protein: CAISDIASGSSYNEQFF
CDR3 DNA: TGTGCCATCAGTGATATTGCTAGCGGGAGTTCCTACAATGAGCAGTTCTTC

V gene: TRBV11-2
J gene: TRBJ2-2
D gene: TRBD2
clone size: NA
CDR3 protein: CASSLDRPSGGELFF
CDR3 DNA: TGTGCCAGCAGCTTAGATCGTCCTAGCGGCGGGGAGCTGTTTTTT

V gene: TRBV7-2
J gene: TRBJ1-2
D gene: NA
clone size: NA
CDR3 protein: CASSAGEGYGYTF
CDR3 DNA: TGTGCCAGCAGCGCCGGAGAAGGCTATGGCTACACCTTC

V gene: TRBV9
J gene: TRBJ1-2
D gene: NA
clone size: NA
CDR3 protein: CASSVGTIPNYGYTF
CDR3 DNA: TGTGCCAGCAGCGTAGGGACAATACCTAACTATGGCTACACCTTC

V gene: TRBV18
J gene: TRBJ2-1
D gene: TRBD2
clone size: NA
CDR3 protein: CASSRGTSGRGNEQFF
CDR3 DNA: TGTGCCAGCTCACGAGGGACTAGCGGGAGGGGCAATGAGCAGTTCTTC

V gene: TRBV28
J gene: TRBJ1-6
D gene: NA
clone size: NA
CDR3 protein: CASSLWQNNSPLHF
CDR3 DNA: TGTGCCAGCAGTTTGTGGCAGAATAATTCACCCCTCCACTTT

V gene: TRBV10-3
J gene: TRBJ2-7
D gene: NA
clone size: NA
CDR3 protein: CAISGSSYEQYF
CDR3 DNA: TGTGCCATCAGTGGGAGCTCCTACGAGCAGTACTTC

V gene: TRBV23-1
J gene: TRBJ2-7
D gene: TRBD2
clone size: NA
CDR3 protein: CASSARGGRYEQYF
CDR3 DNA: TGCGCCAGCAGTGCCCGGGGGGGGAGGTACGAGCAGTACTTC

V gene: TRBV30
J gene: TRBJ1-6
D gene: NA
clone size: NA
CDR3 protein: CAWTKTGQPNSPLHF
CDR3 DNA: TGTGCCTGGACCAAGACCGGACAGCCTAATTCACCCCTCCACTTT

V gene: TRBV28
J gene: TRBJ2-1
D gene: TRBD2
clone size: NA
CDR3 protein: CASSLTSGSSYNEQFF
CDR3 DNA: TGTGCCAGCAGTTTAACTAGCGGGAGTTCCTACAATGAGCAGTTCTTC

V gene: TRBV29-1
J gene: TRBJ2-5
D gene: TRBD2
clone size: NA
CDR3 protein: CSVGTSGSIQYF
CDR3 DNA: TGCAGCGTTGGGACTAGCGGGAGTATCCAGTACTTC

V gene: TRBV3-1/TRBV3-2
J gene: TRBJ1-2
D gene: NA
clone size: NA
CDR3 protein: CASSQDNSYGYTF
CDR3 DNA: TGTGCCAGCAGCCAAGATAACAGCTATGGCTACACCTTC

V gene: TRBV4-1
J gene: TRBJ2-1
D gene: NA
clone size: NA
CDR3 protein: CASSAPGTATYNEQFF
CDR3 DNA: TGCGCCAGCAGCGCTCCCGGGACTGCCACCTACAATGAGCAGTTCTTC

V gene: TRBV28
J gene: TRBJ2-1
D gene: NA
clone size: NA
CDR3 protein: CASSPNNEQFF
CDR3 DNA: TGTGCCAGCAGCCCAAACAATGAGCAGTTCTTC

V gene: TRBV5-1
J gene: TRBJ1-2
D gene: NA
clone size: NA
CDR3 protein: CASSLGAQGSYGYTF
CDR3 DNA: TGCGCCAGCAGCTTGGGGGCCCAGGGGAGTTATGGCTACACCTTC

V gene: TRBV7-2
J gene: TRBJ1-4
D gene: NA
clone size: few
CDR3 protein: CASSPSAGGNEKLFF
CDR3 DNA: TGTGCCAGCAGCCCTAGTGCCGGGGGTAATGAAAAACTGTTTTTT

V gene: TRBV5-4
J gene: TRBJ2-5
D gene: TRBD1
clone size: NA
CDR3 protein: CASSSRTGRETQYF
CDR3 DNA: TGTGCCAGCAGCTCCAGGACAGGGAGGGAGACCCAGTACTTC

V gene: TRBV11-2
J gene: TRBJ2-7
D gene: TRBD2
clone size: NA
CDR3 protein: CASSLESGRAYEQYF
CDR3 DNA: TGTGCCAGCAGCTTAGAGAGCGGGAGGGCCTACGAGCAGTACTTC

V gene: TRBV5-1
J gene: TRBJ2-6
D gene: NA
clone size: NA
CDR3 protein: CASSLVAAAGANVLTF
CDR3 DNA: TGCGCCAGCAGCTTGGTAGCCGCGGCTGGGGCCAACGTCCTGACTTTC

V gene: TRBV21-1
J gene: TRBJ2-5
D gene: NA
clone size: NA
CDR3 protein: CASRPGLGGETQYF
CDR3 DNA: TGTGCCAGCAGGCCTGGGCTGGGTGGAGAGACCCAGTACTTC

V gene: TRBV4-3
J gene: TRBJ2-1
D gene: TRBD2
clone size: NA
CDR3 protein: CASSQVGTSGRPYNEQFF
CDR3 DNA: TGCGCCAGCAGCCAAGTGGGAACTAGCGGGAGACCCTACAATGAGCAGTTCTTC

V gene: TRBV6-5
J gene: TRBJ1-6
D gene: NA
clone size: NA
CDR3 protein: CASRTGFQGNSPLHF
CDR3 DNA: TGTGCCAGCCGCACAGGTTTCCAAGGGAATTCACCCCTCCACTTT

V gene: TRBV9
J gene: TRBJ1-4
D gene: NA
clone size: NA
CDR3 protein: CASSVSGGEKLFF
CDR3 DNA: TGTGCCAGCAGCGTGTCCGGGGGTGAAAAACTGTTTTTT

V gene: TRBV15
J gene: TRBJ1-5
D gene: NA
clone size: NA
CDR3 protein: CATSRAGQGSNQPQHF
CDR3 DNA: TGTGCCACCAGCAGAGCGGGACAAGGTTCCAATCAGCCCCAGCATTTT